The T cell receptor beta chain under discussion was sequenced for a study of CD8+CD57+ T cells in acquired aplastic anemia. TCR beta VDJ and CDR3 profiling used genomic DNA as template. MiXCR, applied by TCRdb to the reads, yields one record per CDR3 protein. The data contain around 120,000 distinct CDR3 sequences, about 40% of them seen just once; the ten biggest clones take up more than 2.5%. In germline, CDR1 is SGHTA, CDR2 FQGNSA. This CDR3 is built from 14 residues. V lost 0 bases to trimming and J lost 7 bases; unmatched junction nucleotides: 1. Patients picked for sequencing had shown CD8+CD57+ cell expansion detected by flow cytometry.

The chain couples TRBV7-2 to TRBJ2-2; the match to TRBD2 covers 8 bases. The sequence derives from a human donor with aplastic anemia. Sample: sorted CD4+, CD8+, or CD8+CD57+ T cells (not recorded which) from PBMCs. This chain's CDR3 is CASSLAGTSGELFF. The CDR3 bases are TGTGCCAGCAGCTTAGCTGGGACTAGCGGGGAGCTGTTTTTT. The complete variable domain, with remaining parts taken from reference TRBV7-2 and TRBJ2-2, reads GAGVSQSPSNKVTEKGKDVELRCDPISGHTALYWYRQSLGQGLEFLIYFQGNSAPDKSGLPSDRFSAERTGGSVSTLTIQRTQQEDSAVYLCASSLAGTSGELFFGEGSRLTVL.